This passage covers 8 T cell receptor beta chains from one sample sequenced in a study of blood T cell repertoires in COVID-19. Some clones are missing from TCRdb's copy, which holds only in-frame ones; the method was immunoSEQ multiplex PCR. Of under 450,000 clones listed, roughly nine tenths are singletons. The sequenced sample was PBMCs or T cells enriched from blood (not recorded which). The source of these receptors is a woman in her forties who had been exposed to COVID-19.

This chain links TRBV4-1 with TRBJ1-1; D is possibly TRBD1 (5 bases). The V end lost 2 bases, the J end lost 5 bases, and 21 bases lay between the germline ends. Germline V gene data show CDR1 as MGHRA and CDR2 as YSYEKL. This CDR3 is built from 17 residues. The CDR3 DNA reads as TGCGCCAGCAGCCAACAGGGCCCGACAACACTGGGGACTGAAGCTTTCTTT. Amino acids: CASSQQGPTTLGTEAFF.

V is TRBV19 and J is TRBJ2-7; 8 bases map to TRBD2. This CDR3 region has 13 residues. Germline V gene lookup returns CDR1 LNHDA and CDR2 SQIVND (reference sequence). Trimming removed 6 bases from V and 6 bases from J; junction bases left unmatched: 7. The CDR3 region has the DNA TGTGCCAGTAGGGGCGGACTAGCAGGCGAGCAGTACTTC. Translated: CASRGGLAGEQYF. Full variable domain (rest looked up from reference TRBV19 and TRBJ2-7): DGGITQSPKYLFRKEGQNVTLSCEQNLNHDAMYWYRQDPGQGLRLIYYSQIVNDFQKGDIAEGYSVSREKKESFPLTVTSAQKNPTAFYLCASRGGLAGEQYFGPGTRLTVT.

The chain carries TRBV6-4 and TRBJ2-2, with TRBD2 as a possible D gene (6 bases). Germline assignment: CDR1 MRHNA and CDR2 SNTAGT. The CDR3 extends over 14 amino acids. Trimming pared 8 bases from V and 1 base from J, leaving 11 bases between. The CDR3: CASGLTQNTGELFF. The CDR3 DNA is TGTGCCAGCGGACTAACCCAGAACACCGGGGAGCTGTTTTTT.

This chain joins TRBV5-1 and TRBJ1-2; the D is unclear. V lost 1 base, J lost 4 bases, and 17 bases lay in between. CDR3 length: 16 residues. Germline V gives CDR1 SGHRS, CDR2 YFSETQ. The CDR3 region has the DNA TGCGCCAGCAGCTTGTTTGTTTCCGGGGTCGGCTATGGCTACACCTTC. Encoded protein: CASSLFVSGVGYGYTF.

The CDR3 region has the DNA TGTGCTAGTGGTTTGGTCCGGACAGGGACCTACGAGCAGTACTTC. Translating gives CASGLVRTGTYEQYF. The gene calls are TRBV12-5 and TRBJ2-7, with 8 bases that match TRBD1. The CDR3 has 15 residues. The germline V gene has CDR1 LGHNT and CDR2 FRNRAP. The trim removed 0 bases at V and 2 bases at J, leaving 3 bases unmatched.

The chain joins TRBV7-9 to TRBJ1-5; weak D call: TRBD1 (6 bases). Looked up from germline, CDR1 is SEHNR and CDR2 is FQNEAQ (reference sequence). Trimming left V 1 base short and J 5 bases short, with 12 bases between. The CDR3 runs 15 residues. The CDR3 region has the DNA TGTGCCAGCAGCTTAGGGGACACAGCCTATCAGCCCCAGCATTTT. It is translated as CASSLGDTAYQPQHF.

The genes are TRBV6-5 and TRBJ2-7, with D possibly being TRBD1 (6 bases). Looked up from germline, CDR1 is MNHEY and CDR2 is SVGAGI. Trimming removed 6 bases from V and 3 bases from J, with 12 bases in between. CDR3 length: 13 residues. As DNA, the CDR3 is TGTGCCAGCAGGGCGACAGGCGTCTACGAGCAGTACTTC. Protein: CASRATGVYEQYF.

The chain employs TRBV19 and TRBJ1-2; 10 nucleotides agree with TRBD1. The CDR3 runs 16 residues. CDR1 is LNHDA, CDR2 SQIVND, per germline (reference sequence). Unmatched junction bases numbered 8, after V lost 4 bases and J lost 3 bases. CDR3 region: CASSTRDRGSDYGYTF. For the CDR3, the DNA is TGTGCCAGTAGTACCCGGGACAGGGGATCTGACTATGGCTACACCTTC.